These 26 T cell receptor beta chains share one sample of origin, sequenced in a study of shared clonotypes between healthy human individuals. Sequencing used immunoSEQ multiplex PCR; TCRdb keeps in-frame clones, though not all of them. Of over 300,000 clones in the sample, around 87% were seen once. The sample was memory CD8+ T cells sorted from blood. Subset meaning: CD45RO+ cells pooled with CCR7-negative TemRA cells. Receptors were obtained from a man aged 18 to 30 in good health.

V is TRBV18 and J is TRBJ2-7; possibly TRBD2 for D (6 bases). CDR3 length equals 16 residues. V was shortened by 2 bases and J by 0 bases, with 14 bases between the two germline ends. Germline V gene data show CDR1 as KGHSH and CDR2 as LQKENI. The chain's CDR3 is CASSPGGTFNSYEQYF. CDR3 DNA: TGTGCCAGCTCACCAGGGGGGACCTTCAACTCCTACGAGCAGTACTTC. Full variable domain (missing parts from reference TRBV18 and TRBJ2-7): NAGVMQNPRHLVRRRGQEARLRCSPMKGHSHVYWYRQLPEEGLKFMVYLQKENIIDESGMPKERFSAEFPKEGPSILRIQQVVRGDSAAYFCASSPGGTFNSYEQYFGPGTRLTVT.

V and J are TRBV6-6 and TRBJ1-1; D perhaps matches TRBD1 (5 bases). This CDR3 is built from 15 residues. Trimming removed 2 bases from V and 1 base from J, with 11 bases in between. Germline lookup yields CDR1 MNHNY and CDR2 SVGAGI (reference sequence). CDR3 DNA sequence: TGTGCCAGCAGTTACGTACAGGACGGGAACACTGAAGCTTTCTTT. This gives the protein CASSYVQDGNTEAFF.

The chain has TRBV7-2 and TRBJ1-5; weak D call: TRBD1 (5 bases). V was shortened by 4 bases and J by 0 bases, with 13 bases between the two germline ends. This CDR3 spans 16 amino acids. Germline-derived CDR1 and CDR2 are SGHTA and FQGNSA. CDR3 loop: CASSSVGGYSNQPQHF. The DNA for the CDR3 is TGTGCCAGCAGCTCAGTCGGGGGTTATAGCAATCAGCCCCAGCATTTT.

This chain connects TRBV10-1 to TRBJ2-1; D uncertain. The CDR3 loop spans 18 amino acids. CDR1 and CDR2 from the germline V gene are WNHNN and SYGVQD (reference sequence). V was cut by 4 bases and J by 6 bases, with 25 bases left in between. CDR3 nucleotide sequence: TGCGCCAGCAGTGGTCCTCCTGGGCAGCGCTCCCTGAGCAATGAGCAGTTCTTC. Translating gives CASSGPPGQRSLSNEQFF.

This chain connects TRBV28 to TRBJ1-6, with D hard to call. CDR3 length equals 15 residues. The germline gives CDR1 MDHEN, CDR2 SYDVKM. The V and J ends lost 6 bases and 5 bases respectively, with 14 bases between them. CDR3 residues: CASRLLNGDNSPLHF. DNA of the CDR3: TGTGCCAGCAGGCTCCTTAACGGCGATAATTCACCCCTCCACTTT.

The J gene is TRBJ1-5, the V gene TRBV25-1, with D hard to call. The ends were cut back, 6 bases at V and 2 bases at J, with 17 bases in the middle. The CDR3 runs to 16 residues. CDR1 and CDR2 (germline): MGHDK, SYGVNS. The CDR3: CASSPNMGIGNQPQHF. The DNA for the CDR3 is TGTGCCAGCAGCCCCAATATGGGAATAGGCAATCAGCCCCAGCATTTT.

The J gene is TRBJ1-4, the V gene TRBV6-5; TRBD1 aligns across 9 bases. In germline, CDR1 is MNHEY, CDR2 SVGAGI. This CDR3 is 14 amino acids long. Trimming at V came to 3 bases and at J to 6 bases, leaving 2 bases not matched to a gene. For the CDR3, the DNA is TGTGCCAGCAGTTATAACAGGGGGCATGAAAAACTGTTTTTT. It is translated as CASSYNRGHEKLFF.

The chain combines TRBV10-1 with TRBJ2-2; 11 nucleotides match TRBD2. The CDR3 is 14 residues long. The trim removed 8 bases at V and 8 bases at J, leaving 7 bases unmatched. Germline assignment: CDR1 WNHNN and CDR2 SYGVQD (reference sequence). CDR3 DNA: TGCGCCAGCGGTACTAGCGGGAGTACTGGGGAGCTGTTTTTT. Its protein product is CASGTSGSTGELFF.

This sequence joins TRBV9 and TRBJ1-4; 9 nucleotides match TRBD1. This CDR3 contains 15 residues. Germline V lookup: CDR1 SGDLS, CDR2 YYNGEE. V dropped 1 base and J dropped 7; count of bases not matched to a gene: 5. The CDR3 region is CASSVNGQGFEKLFF. The CDR3 DNA reads as TGTGCCAGCAGCGTAAATGGACAGGGGTTTGAAAAACTGTTTTTT.

The chain links TRBV7-9 to TRBJ1-2; the D is unclear. This CDR3 has 12 residues. Trimming pared 5 bases from V and 0 bases from J, leaving 4 bases between. Germline CDR1 reads SEHNR; CDR2 reads FQNEAQ (reference sequence). CDR3 protein: CASSKANYGYTF. The CDR3, as DNA: TGTGCCAGCAGCAAAGCTAACTATGGCTACACCTTC.

The rearrangement joins TRBV15 to TRBJ2-1; D assignment may be TRBD1 or TRBD2 (5 bases each). The V and J ends lost 2 bases and 3 bases respectively, with 14 bases between them. This CDR3 is built from 16 residues. Germline lookup yields CDR1 LNHNV and CDR2 YYDKDF (reference sequence). CDR3 nucleotides: TGTGCCACCAGCAGAACTCCGGGACCCATCTACAATGAGCAGTTCTTC. It translates to CATSRTPGPIYNEQFF. Combining the CDR3 with reference TRBV15 and TRBJ2-1 gives the whole variable domain DAMVIQNPRYQVTQFGKPVTLSCSQTLNHNVMYWYQQKSSQAPKLLFHYYDKDFNNEADTPDNFQSRRPNTSFCFLDIRSPGLGDTAMYLCATSRTPGPIYNEQFFGPGTRLTVL.

The chain uses TRBV4-3 and TRBJ2-1; D unclear. The V end lost 1 base, the J end lost 3 bases, and 7 bases lay between the germline ends. Germline V CDR1 and CDR2: LGHNA, YSLEER. CDR3 length: 14 amino acids. Written as DNA, the CDR3 is TGCGCCAGCAGCCAAGCACGGTTCTACAATGAGCAGTTCTTC. It is translated as CASSQARFYNEQFF.

The chain joins TRBV6-1 to TRBJ2-1; D gene unclear. V lost 0 bases to trimming and J lost 6 bases, with 9 bases between them. Germline V CDR1 and CDR2: MNHNS, SASEGT. The CDR3 contains 14 residues. The DNA for the CDR3 is TGTGCCAGCAGTGAAGCACCGTTTATCAATGAGCAGTTCTTC. Amino acids: CASSEAPFINEQFF.

This sequence joins TRBV4-1 and TRBJ2-5; no definite D call. The germline V gene has CDR1 MGHRA and CDR2 YSYEKL. The V end was cut by 0 bases, the J end by 1 base, with 9 bases between. CDR3 size: 15 residues. The CDR3 DNA follows: TGCGCCAGCAGCCAAGATCCTACTACCCAAGAGACCCAGTACTTC. Its translation is CASSQDPTTQETQYF.

This chain uses TRBV9 with TRBJ2-1, with D tentatively TRBD2 (5 bases). The V gene lost 0 bases and the J gene lost 0 bases, with 16 bases spanning the gap. Germline CDR1 SGDLS, CDR2 YYNGEE. The CDR3 length is 18 residues. CDR3: CASSVAGENWSSYNEQFF. For the CDR3, the DNA is TGTGCCAGCAGCGTAGCTGGGGAGAACTGGAGCTCCTACAATGAGCAGTTCTTC.

The chain combines TRBV6-5 with TRBJ2-7; D possibly uses TRBD1 or TRBD2 (5 bases each). The germline gives CDR1 MNHEY, CDR2 SVGAGI. Trimming cost V 0 bases and J 3 bases, with 15 bases left between them. The CDR3 contains 16 residues. The CDR3, as DNA: TGTGCCAGCAGTTACTCGGGGGAGTTGGGTTTCTACGAGCAGTACTTC. Protein sequence: CASSYSGELGFYEQYF.

This clone was counted a single time. The CDR3 DNA reads TGTGCCAGCAGCTTGCTAATCGGGGCGAACACTGAAGCTTTCTTT. Residues: CASSLLIGANTEAFF. The V gene is TRBV7-6, the J gene TRBJ1-1; D possibly corresponds to TRBD1 (5 bases). Germline V gene sequence: CDR1 SGHVS, CDR2 FNYEAQ. There are 15 residues in the CDR3. With 3 bases removed from V and 1 base from J, the gap between germline ends came to 12 bases. Together with reference TRBV7-6 and TRBJ1-1, the CDR3 gives the full variable domain: GAGVSQSPRYKVTKRGQDVALRCDPISGHVSLYWYRQALGQGPEFLTYFNYEAQQDKSGLPNDRFSAERPEGSISTLTIQRTEQRDSAMYRCASSLLIGANTEAFFGQGTRLTVV.

This sequence joins TRBV7-2 and TRBJ2-2; D gene unclear. V was clipped by 0 bases and J by 1 base, with 15 bases between them. The CDR3 has 18 residues. CDR1 is SGHTA and CDR2 is FQGNSA in the germline V gene. The CDR3 DNA follows: TGTGCCAGCAGCTTAGCCCCCCCGTTTTATGAGAACACCGGGGAGCTGTTTTTT. It encodes CASSLAPPFYENTGELFF.

The chain combines TRBV5-1 with TRBJ1-6; 9 bases are a match to TRBD1. This CDR3 has 14 amino acids. Germline V lookup: CDR1 SGHRS, CDR2 YFSETQ. J gave up 7 bases and V 4 bases, and 3 bases lay outside the gene matches. The CDR3 DNA sequence: TGCGCCAGCAGCCTGACAGGGGGGAATTCACCCCTCCACTTT. This encodes CASSLTGGNSPLHF.

The rearrangement uses TRBV28 and TRBJ2-1, with TRBD1 identical over 7 bases. With 10 bases clipped from V and 6 bases from J, the junction kept 9 bases outside the gene matches. This CDR3 has 13 amino acids. Germline assignment: CDR1 MDHEN and CDR2 SYDVKM. CDR3 DNA sequence: TGTGCCATCGAGAGGACAGGATTCAATGAGCAGTTCTTC. Its translation is CAIERTGFNEQFF.

This chain connects TRBV27 to TRBJ2-1; D not resolved. Between the trimmed V and J ends, which lost 6 bases and 7 bases, there was a span of 10 bases. Germline CDR1 and CDR2: MNHEY and SMNVEV (reference sequence). CDR3 size: 12 residues. This CDR3 is CASSETENEQFF. CDR3 DNA sequence: TGTGCCAGCAGCGAAACAGAGAATGAGCAGTTCTTC.

This rearrangement joins TRBV30 to TRBJ2-3; D is possibly TRBD1 (6 bases). Trimming took off 5 bases at V and 3 bases at J, with 15 bases between the two ends. The CDR3 consists of 14 residues. Germline loops: CDR1 GTSNPN, CDR2 SVGIG (reference sequence). The CDR3 region is CAWEQGRGTDTQYF. The CDR3 nucleotides are TGTGCCTGGGAACAGGGAAGGGGGACAGATACGCAGTATTTT.

The J gene is TRBJ1-2, the V gene TRBV7-9; 11 bases match TRBD1. The CDR3 contains 15 residues. The germline V gene encodes CDR1 SEHNR and CDR2 FQNEAQ (reference sequence). J was trimmed by 4 bases and V by 4 bases; bases with no gene match: 5. CDR3 region: CASSYRDRGIYGYTF. The CDR3 coding sequence is TGTGCCAGCAGCTACCGGGACAGGGGGATCTATGGCTACACCTTC.

This clone turned up a few times. The rearrangement uses TRBV29-1 and TRBJ1-1; 8 positions agree with TRBD1. Germline CDR1 reads SQVTM; CDR2 reads ANQGSEA. With V trimmed by 6 bases and J by 0 bases, 12 bases remained unmatched. The CDR3 is made up of 16 amino acids. CDR3 amino acids: CSVRQGSPLMNTEAFF. CDR3 nucleotides: TGCAGCGTGAGACAGGGGTCCCCATTAATGAACACTGAAGCTTTCTTT.

This chain links TRBV7-9 with TRBJ2-2; 13 nucleotides match TRBD2. Germline V gene lookup returns CDR1 SEHNR and CDR2 FQNEAQ (reference sequence). Trimming cost V 5 bases and J 4 bases; bases outside gene matches: 7. The length of the CDR3 is 17 residues. The CDR3 DNA is TGTGCCAGCAGCGCACGGACTAGCGGGAGTCCCACCGGGGAGCTGTTTTTT. This sequence encodes CASSARTSGSPTGELFF.

This clone was observed once. The chain is built from TRBV6-5 and TRBJ1-1, with a weak D call TRBD1 (5 bases). V was pared by 4 bases and J by 4 bases, with 10 bases between. The CDR3 runs 13 residues. Per germline, CDR1 MNHEY and CDR2 SVGAGI. CDR3 nucleotide sequence: TGTGCCAGCAGTTTATCGGGGGGCACTGAAGCTTTCTTT. The encoded protein is CASSLSGGTEAFF.